The clone carrying this TCR beta chain was detected only a few times. This specimen belongs to a study of T cell changes during pregnancy in multiple sclerosis. Profiled with immunoSEQ multiplex PCR; TCRdb holds only in-frame clones, not every one. The sample carries fewer than 40,000 clones, around nine tenths recorded once. Germline CDR1 and CDR2: MDHEN and SYDVKM. The CDR3 spans 14 residues. The germline V and J ends were trimmed by 6 bases and 0 bases, with 9 bases remaining between them. The sequencing used CD8+ T cells from peripheral blood mononuclear cells, collected in the first trimester of pregnancy. The rearrangement uses TRBV28 and TRBJ1-5; no definite D call. The source is a female donor with multiple sclerosis, enrolled in a pregnancy study. CDR3 bases: TGTGCCAGCAGCTGGGCAGTTAGCAATCAGCCCCAGCATTTT. Its translation: CASSWAVSNQPQHF.